A single sample gave rise to the 20 T cell receptor beta chains below, sequenced in a study of T cell clonotyping in hematopoietic cell transplantation. Data came from immunoSEQ multiplex PCR; TCRdb stores just in-frame clones and leaves some out. The table shows fewer than 30,000 clones, with about 94% occurring only once. The sequencing sample was made of peripheral blood mononuclear cells. The receptors stem from a man aged 50-60 years in good health. Some clones in this sample may be carry-over from other donors' samples.

The chain carries TRBV9 and TRBJ2-3; 8 positions match TRBD2. The V segment lost 3 bases and the J segment 3 bases; nucleotides outside the gene matches: 3. The CDR3 sequence is 14 residues long. The germline V gene encodes CDR1 SGDLS and CDR2 YYNGEE. The CDR3 coding sequence is TGTGCCAGCAGCGCGGGGGGGGTGACAGATACGCAGTATTTT. It yields the protein CASSAGGVTDTQYF.

The V gene is TRBV29-1, the J gene TRBJ2-1; 8 nucleotides match TRBD2. V lost 6 bases and J lost 2; bases outside the gene matches: 3. Per germline, CDR1 SQVTM and CDR2 ANQGSEA. This CDR3 has 13 residues. CDR3 bases: TGCAGCGTGGGCGGGGGGCCCTACAATGAGCAGTTCTTC. Translation: CSVGGGPYNEQFF.

The chain uses TRBV28 and TRBJ1-2; the D gene is possibly TRBD1 (5 bases). From germline, CDR1 is MDHEN and CDR2 SYDVKM. The V end lost 6 bases, the J end lost 5 bases, and 13 bases lay between the germline ends. The length of the CDR3 is 13 residues. CDR3 loop: CASRSGREYGYTF. In nucleotides, the CDR3 is TGTGCCAGCAGATCAGGGAGGGAATATGGCTACACCTTC.

The count of this clone is one. The junction departs from germline at one end; a sequencing error may be responsible. This rearrangement joins TRBV6-4 to TRBJ2-1; 8 positions agree with TRBD2. The CDR3 runs to 16 residues. Per germline, CDR1 MRHNA and CDR2 SNTAGT. The CDR3 region is CASSDPVGGGGPIIVF. Written as DNA, the CDR3 is TGTGCCAGCAGTGATCCGGTTGGTGGCGGGGGGCCGATCATTGTCTTC.

The J gene is TRBJ2-7, the V gene TRBV7-2; 8 nucleotides match TRBD2. The CDR3 runs to 14 residues. In germline, CDR1 is SGHTA, CDR2 FQGNSA. V dropped 5 bases and J dropped 0; count of bases not matched to a gene: 3. CDR3 sequence reads: CASSRSGSSYEQYF. CDR3 bases: TGTGCCAGCAGCCGAAGCGGGAGCTCCTACGAGCAGTACTTC.

The chain joins TRBV30 to TRBJ1-2; TRBD1 might be the D (6 bases). This CDR3 contains 15 residues. Trimming left V 5 bases short and J 5 bases short, with 21 bases between. From germline, CDR1 is GTSNPN and CDR2 SVGIG (reference sequence). The CDR3 DNA reads TGTGCCTGGGCTAAAGACAGGATGGTTACTTATGGCTACACCTTC. Encoded protein: CAWAKDRMVTYGYTF.

The chain has TRBV7-2 and TRBJ1-2; perhaps TRBD1 as D (6 bases). Trimming took 6 bases from V and 6 from J, leaving 11 bases between them. The CDR3 runs 12 residues. Per the germline V gene, CDR1 is SGHTA and CDR2 is FQGNSA. The DNA of the CDR3 is TGTGCCAGCAGGAGACAGGAGGATGGCTACACCTTC. Amino acids: CASRRQEDGYTF.

This chain uses TRBV9 with TRBJ1-2; 7 bases map to TRBD1. V dropped 2 bases and J dropped 3; count of bases not matched to a gene: 4. The CDR3 totals 14 residues. Germline V gives CDR1 SGDLS, CDR2 YYNGEE. DNA of the CDR3: TGTGCCAGCAGCGTTTTAGGGGGCTACTATGGCTACACCTTC. Residues: CASSVLGGYYGYTF.

The genes are TRBV7-6 and TRBJ2-3; D unresolved. Germline lookup yields CDR1 SGHVS and CDR2 FNYEAQ. CDR3 size: 16 residues. Trimming left V 4 bases short and J 1 base short, with 15 bases between. The CDR3 region has the DNA TGTGCCAGCAGCTCAAGGACCGTCAGAGGCACAGATACGCAGTATTTT. It translates to CASSSRTVRGTDTQYF. Based on the CDR3 plus reference TRBV7-6 and TRBJ2-3, the full variable domain is GAGVSQSPRYKVTKRGQDVALRCDPISGHVSLYWYRQALGQGPEFLTYFNYEAQQDKSGLPNDRFSAERPEGSISTLTIQRTEQRDSAMYRCASSSRTVRGTDTQYFGPGTRLTVL.

V usage is TRBV5-6 and J usage is TRBJ1-1; D not certain. Per the germline V gene, CDR1 is SGHDT and CDR2 is YYEEEE. The CDR3 contains 11 residues. Trimming took 0 bases from V and 6 from J, leaving 3 bases between them. DNA of the CDR3: TGTGCCAGCAGCTTGGAGGCTGAAGCTTTCTTT. Protein sequence: CASSLEAEAFF.

This rearrangement joins TRBV7-3 to TRBJ1-1; TRBD1 might be the D (6 bases). The CDR3 has 15 amino acids. Trimming removed 5 bases from V and 0 bases from J, with 13 bases in between. CDR1 SGHTA and CDR2 FQGTGA come from the germline V gene. CDR3 protein: CASSASGQLNTEAFF. CDR3 in DNA: TGTGCCAGCAGCGCATCAGGACAGTTGAACACTGAAGCTTTCTTT.

The chain recombines TRBV19 with TRBJ2-3; D ambiguous. CDR1 LNHDA and CDR2 SQIVND come from the germline V gene (reference sequence). V lost 3 bases and J 3 bases, leaving 10 bases between the germline ends. The CDR3 extends over 14 amino acids. This chain's CDR3 is CASSINSATDTQYF. Here the CDR3 DNA reads TGTGCCAGTAGTATTAACTCCGCGACAGATACGCAGTATTTT. Looking up the rest from reference TRBV19 and TRBJ2-3 gives the full variable domain: DGGITQSPKYLFRKEGQNVTLSCEQNLNHDAMYWYRQDPGQGLRLIYYSQIVNDFQKGDIAEGYSVSREKKESFPLTVTSAQKNPTAFYLCASSINSATDTQYFGPGTRLTVL.

The rearrangement links TRBV7-3 to TRBJ1-1; a weak D match, TRBD1 (5 bases). Trimming removed 3 bases from V and 3 bases from J, with 14 bases in between. Germline CDR1 and CDR2: SGHTA and FQGTGA. This CDR3 has 15 residues. The CDR3 DNA is TGTGCCAGCAGCTTCAGTAGGGTAGGGGACACTGAAGCTTTCTTT. This translates into CASSFSRVGDTEAFF.

The chain recombines TRBV27 with TRBJ1-5; a weak D match, TRBD1 (5 bases). In germline, CDR1 is MNHEY, CDR2 SMNVEV (reference sequence). With 5 bases removed from V and 4 bases from J, the gap between germline ends came to 15 bases. The CDR3 sequence is 15 residues long. CDR3 region: CASSPLSGGNQPQHF. The DNA for the CDR3 is TGTGCCAGCAGTCCCCTCTCGGGGGGTAATCAGCCCCAGCATTTT.

This CDR3 is CASSQDEDSPEADTQYF. In nucleotides, the CDR3 is TGCGCCAGCAGCCAAGATGAGGACAGCCCCGAAGCAGATACGCAGTATTTT. This sequence joins TRBV4-3 and TRBJ2-3, with a weak D call TRBD1 (6 bases). The germline CDR1 and CDR2 sequences are LGHNA and YSLEER. CDR3 length: 17 residues. V dropped 0 bases and J dropped 4 bases, with 17 bases sitting between them.

This clone was detected only a few times. V and J are TRBV4-1 and TRBJ1-6; no clear D. From germline, CDR1 is MGHRA and CDR2 YSYEKL. The CDR3 loop spans 15 amino acids. V lost 0 bases, J lost 7 bases, and 10 bases lay in between. Written as DNA, the CDR3 is TGCGCCAGCAGCCAAGATGTGCGAGACAATTCACCCCTCCACTTT. Its protein is CASSQDVRDNSPLHF.

The V call is TRBV7-2, the J call TRBJ1-1; maybe TRBD1 (5 bases). The V gene's germline CDR1 is SGHTA and CDR2 FQGNSA. There are 16 residues in the CDR3. Trimming removed 0 bases at V and 0 bases at J, with 11 bases between. The CDR3 sequence: CASSLAAGRMNTEAFF. CDR3 DNA sequence: TGTGCCAGCAGCTTAGCGGCAGGGAGGATGAACACTGAAGCTTTCTTT.

The V and J genes are TRBV30 and TRBJ2-5, with D perhaps TRBD2 (6 bases). Deletions cut 4 bases from V and 2 bases from J, with 8 bases between. This CDR3 region has 12 residues. Per the germline V gene, CDR1 is GTSNPN and CDR2 is SVGIG (reference sequence). In DNA form, the CDR3 reads TGTGCCTGGATGGGGACTCAAGAGACCCAGTACTTC. It yields the protein CAWMGTQETQYF.

The chain joins TRBV7-8 to TRBJ2-2; 9 nucleotides line up with TRBD2. V trimming: 1 base; J trimming: 6 bases; junction bases outside the gene matches: 6. This CDR3 contains 16 residues. Germline CDR1 is SGHVS and CDR2 is FQNEAQ. DNA of the CDR3: TGTGCCAGCAGCTTAGTAGGGACTAGCAGACCCGGGGAGCTGTTTTTT. It is translated as CASSLVGTSRPGELFF.

This chain uses TRBV29-1 with TRBJ2-7, with 8 bases fitting TRBD1. The length of the CDR3 is 15 residues. Unmatched junction bases numbered 15, after V lost 7 bases and J lost 4 bases. In germline, CDR1 is SQVTM, CDR2 ANQGSEA. CDR3 residues: CSAQELTGDHYEQYF. DNA for the CDR3: TGCAGCGCCCAAGAATTGACAGGGGATCATTACGAGCAGTACTTC.